A single sample is the source of the 14 T cell receptor beta chains below, sequenced in a study of T cell repertoires in cytomegalovirus infection. Each CDR3 protein is one row after TCRdb ran MiXCR on the reads. The sample lists about 280,000 distinct CDR3 sequences; about 20% were seen once. These receptors lack a known antigen. The input for sequencing was cultured PBMCs, taken from culture after CMV antigen stimulation. The receptors originated from a human donor in good health (CMV status not recorded). Some clones in this sample may be carry-over from other donors' samples.

This clonotype turned up a few times. V usage is TRBV7-9 and J usage is TRBJ2-1; TRBD1 matches 7 bases. The CDR3 is 16 residues long. CDR1 is SEHNR and CDR2 is FQNEAQ in the germline V gene (reference sequence). Unmatched junction bases numbered 11, after V lost 2 bases and J lost 7 bases. CDR3 bases: TGTGCCAGCAGCTTAAGGTACCAGACAGGGTTGAATGAGCAGTTCTTC. Its protein is CASSLRYQTGLNEQFF.

This clonotype was recorded a few times. The DNA of the CDR3 is TGTGCCAGCTCCCCGGGCTATGCTATGAGCAATCAGCCCCAGCATTTT. This encodes CASSPGYAMSNQPQHF. V is TRBV18 and J is TRBJ1-5; D call uncertain. V was shortened by 6 bases and J by 1 base, with 16 bases between the two germline ends. CDR1 and CDR2 (germline): KGHSH, LQKENI. This CDR3 spans 16 amino acids. Complete variable domain (other parts from reference TRBV18 and TRBJ1-5): NAGVMQNPRHLVRRRGQEARLRCSPMKGHSHVYWYRQLPEEGLKFMVYLQKENIIDESGMPKERFSAEFPKEGPSILRIQQVVRGDSAAYFCASSPGYAMSNQPQHFGDGTRLSIL.

The chain carries TRBV27 and TRBJ1-2; 9 nucleotides agree with TRBD1. V lost 5 bases to trimming and J lost 2 bases; unmatched junction nucleotides: 6. Per germline, CDR1 MNHEY and CDR2 SMNVEV (reference sequence). This CDR3 spans 15 amino acids. The CDR3 spells CASSISGTGNYGYTF. The CDR3 DNA reads TGTGCCAGCAGTATCTCCGGGACAGGGAACTATGGCTACACCTTC.

This clonotype was found a few times. CDR3 coding DNA: TGTGCCAGCAGCCGGACAGGGGGGGATCAGCCCCAGCATTTT. Its translation is CASSRTGGDQPQHF. The chain employs TRBV5-6 and TRBJ1-5; 10 nucleotides match TRBD1. The length of the CDR3 is 14 residues. CDR1 and CDR2 (germline): SGHDT, YYEEEE. Unmatched junction bases numbered 3, after V lost 4 bases and J lost 5 bases.

This chain joins TRBV2 and TRBJ1-5; D is uncertain. CDR3 length equals 12 residues. The V end was cut by 1 base, the J end by 6 bases, with 4 bases between. Germline loops: CDR1 SNHLY, CDR2 FYNNEI. The CDR3, as DNA: TGTGCCAGCAGTGAAGGGATTCAGCCCCAGCATTTT. Its translation: CASSEGIQPQHF.

This clonotype was detected many times. This chain links TRBV7-2 with TRBJ1-5; 9 bases line up with TRBD1. The trim removed 1 base at V and 5 bases at J, leaving 3 bases unmatched. Germline loops: CDR1 SGHTA, CDR2 FQGNSA. CDR3 length: 15 amino acids. CDR3 residues: CASSLGGTGYQPQHF. CDR3 DNA sequence: TGTGCCAGCAGCTTAGGAGGGACAGGGTATCAGCCCCAGCATTTT.

Ten or more counts support this clonotype. This chain joins TRBV7-2 and TRBJ2-2, with 7 bases matching TRBD2. V shed 2 bases, J shed 3 bases, and the junction held 0 bases outside the gene matches. CDR3 length: 14 amino acids. Germline CDR1 is SGHTA and CDR2 is FQGNSA. For the CDR3, the DNA is TGTGCCAGCAGCTTACTAGCGGACACCGGGGAGCTGTTTTTT. It yields the protein CASSLLADTGELFF.

This clonotype has a count of ten or more. The V call is TRBV7-2, the J call TRBJ2-3; D may be TRBD1 (5 bases). The CDR3 extends over 14 amino acids. Germline values: CDR1 SGHTA, CDR2 FQGNSA. Trimming pared 3 bases from V and 8 bases from J, leaving 15 bases between. CDR3 nucleotides: TGTGCCAGCAGCTTGGCGTGGGGCGGCGGTACGCAGTATTTT. Translating gives CASSLAWGGGTQYF.

This clonotype was observed at least ten times. The rearrangement joins TRBV7-2 to TRBJ2-7, with 13 bases identical to TRBD2. The V and J ends lost 5 bases and 3 bases, in that order; junction bases with no gene match: 1. The germline CDR1 and CDR2 sequences are SGHTA and FQGNSA. The CDR3 consists of 14 residues. The CDR3, as DNA: TGTGCCAGCAGCCGGACTAGCGGGAGCTACGAGCAGTACGTC. Translation: CASSRTSGSYEQYV.

This clonotype was seen more than once but under ten times. V is TRBV18 and J is TRBJ1-5, with D hard to call. The CDR3 length is 15 residues. V lost 5 bases and J 11 bases, leaving 22 bases between the germline ends. Germline V gene lookup returns CDR1 KGHSH and CDR2 LQKENI. The CDR3 DNA sequence: TGTGCCAGCTCAACACGGGCCGCCCTGGGCAGGTCCCAGCATTTT. As protein: CASSTRAALGRSQHF.

The chain employs TRBV2 and TRBJ2-5; D ambiguous. Germline loops: CDR1 SNHLY, CDR2 FYNNEI. V lost 4 bases, J lost 3 bases, and 9 bases lay in between. The CDR3 sequence is 13 residues long. DNA for the CDR3: TGTGCCAGCAGTGGGGGTCGCAAAGAGACCCAGTACTTC. It yields the protein CASSGGRKETQYF.

The V call is TRBV12-3 or TRBV12-4, the J call TRBJ2-7; D might be TRBD2 (6 bases). This CDR3 has 15 amino acids. The V gene lost 5 bases and the J gene lost 5 bases, with 19 bases spanning the gap. CDR3 protein: CASSDSGTPRDEQYV. Here the CDR3 DNA reads TGTGCCAGCAGTGATTCCGGGACTCCGAGGGACGAGCAGTACGTC.

This clonotype was seen ten or more times. The chain uses TRBV12-3 or TRBV12-4 and TRBJ2-7; TRBD2 might be the D (5 bases). This CDR3 region has 12 residues. V lost 4 bases, J lost 6 bases, and 10 bases lay in between. The CDR3 loop is CASSYDYGEQYF. In DNA, the CDR3 is TGTGCCAGCAGTTACGACTACGGCGAGCAGTACTTC.

This clonotype is a singleton in its sample. The rearrangement uses TRBV20-1 and TRBJ1-5; TRBD1 is a possible D gene (5 bases). Germline-derived CDR1 and CDR2 are DFQATT and SNEGSKA (reference sequence). V lost 8 bases, J lost 6 bases, and 17 bases lay in between. The CDR3 is made up of 13 amino acids. CDR3 in amino acids: CSTLPGPGQPQHF. CDR3 in DNA: TGCAGTACCTTACCGGGACCTGGTCAGCCCCAGCATTTT.